A selection of T cell receptor beta chains follows, all from one sample in a study of T cell repertoires in cytomegalovirus infection. The antigens of these receptors remain unknown. TCRdb called the reads again in MiXCR, with one record for every CDR3 protein. The sample lists around 360,000 distinct CDR3 sequences, roughly 34% occurring once. This sample comprised cultured PBMCs, obtained from culture after CMV antigen stimulation. The receptors shown here come from a human donor in good health (CMV status not recorded). Some clones in this sample may be carry-over from other donors' samples. CDR3s include the opening cysteine and the closing phenylalanine or tryptophan. The order of the fields is V gene, clone size, J gene, D gene, CDR3 DNA, CDR3 protein. D genes are given only for firm matches. The listing skips clone size in some rows; elsewhere it reads once, few, many or a size class.

TRBV7-2	NA	TRBJ2-5	NA	TGTGCCAGCAGCTTAGGTCGGACTACCCCCGAGACCCAGTACTTC	CASSLGRTTPETQYF
TRBV4-3	NA	TRBJ2-1	TRBD2	TGCGCCAGCAGCCAAGATTTGGCGGGAGGGCCTGTTAATGAGCAGTTCTTC	CASSQDLAGGPVNEQFF
TRBV27	NA	TRBJ2-5	TRBD2	TGTGCCAGCAGTTGGGGACTAGCGGGAGTCCAAGAGACCCAGTACTTC	CASSWGLAGVQETQYF
TRBV10-2	few	TRBJ1-2	NA	TGCGCCAGCATGAGGGGACTGAACTATGGCTACACCTTC	CASMRGLNYGYTF
TRBV6-2/TRBV6-3	NA	TRBJ2-7	NA	TGTGCCAGCACCGACTACTACGAGCAGTACTTC	CASTDYYEQYF
TRBV20-1	NA	TRBJ1-1	NA	TGCAGTGCTAGTAGGGGGGCGATGAACACTGAAGCTTTCTTT	CSASRGAMNTEAFF
TRBV27	NA	TRBJ1-3	NA	TGTGCCAGCAGACCCCAGGCGGTAGTGGGAAACACCATATATTTT	CASRPQAVVGNTIYF
TRBV11-2	few	TRBJ1-1	NA	TGTGCCAGCAGCAGCGTCGGTCGAGGGACTGAAGCTTTCTTT	CASSSVGRGTEAFF
TRBV12-3/TRBV12-4	few	TRBJ1-6	TRBD1	TGTGCCAGCAGTACCGGGACAGCTAATAATTCACCCCTCCACTTT	CASSTGTANNSPLHF
TRBV19	once	TRBJ2-2	TRBD1	TGTGCCAGTGGACAGGGGGGAGGCACCGGGGAGCTGTTTTTT	CASGQGGGTGELFF
TRBV7-3	few	TRBJ2-3	TRBD2	TGTGCCAGCAGCCGGGGCGGGAGGGCCGCAGATACGCAGTATTTT	CASSRGGRAADTQYF
TRBV11-2	NA	TRBJ2-2	NA	TGTGCCAGCAGCCTTGCCGAGACTATCCCCACCGGGGAGCTGTTTTTT	CASSLAETIPTGELFF
TRBV7-6	NA	TRBJ1-5	NA	TGTGCCAGCAGCTTAGCGGCAGGGAATCAGCCCCAGCATTTT	CASSLAAGNQPQHF
TRBV7-4	NA	TRBJ2-1	TRBD2	TGTGCCAGCAGCGGGAGGGTTCTATACAATGAGCAGTTCTTC	CASSGRVLYNEQFF
TRBV7-2	few	TRBJ2-2	NA	TGTGCCAGCAGCTCCGGAGGGCCAGATACCACTATAGGGGAGCTGTTTTTT	CASSSGGPDTTIGELFF
TRBV6-1	NA	TRBJ1-1	TRBD1	TGTGCCAGCAGTGAAGGGACAGGGGGACGGACTGAAGCTTTCTTT	CASSEGTGGRTEAFF
TRBV11-2	NA	TRBJ2-3	NA	TGTGCCAGCAGCGGGAGTTGGATAACAGATACGCAGTATTTT	CASSGSWITDTQYF
TRBV11-3	few	TRBJ2-1	NA	TGTGCCAGCACCTCTCAACCCCTGCAGACCAATGAGCAGTTCTTC	CASTSQPLQTNEQFF
TRBV7-9	NA	TRBJ2-1	NA	TGTGCCAGCAGCTTTAATCGGCTAGCGCACAGCTCCTACAATGAGCAGTTCTTC	CASSFNRLAHSSYNEQFF
TRBV4-1	few	TRBJ2-1	NA	TGCGCCAGCAAGATGACAGGCGCCTCCTACAATGAGCAGTTCTTC	CASKMTGASYNEQFF
TRBV7-6	NA	TRBJ2-6	NA	TGTGCCAGCAGCGCAAAAGTAGGGTGGTCTGGGGCCAACGTCCTGACTTTC	CASSAKVGWSGANVLTF
TRBV2	NA	TRBJ1-5	NA	TGTGCCAGCAGTGAAATCCAGGGCAATAGCAATCAGCCCCAGCATTTT	CASSEIQGNSNQPQHF
TRBV30	NA	TRBJ2-3	TRBD2	TGTGCCTGGAGCGACGGGAGGAGCACAGATACGCAGTATTTT	CAWSDGRSTDTQYF
TRBV7-2	few	TRBJ2-3	NA	TGTGCCAGCAGCTTTGGTAGGAGGAGCACAGATACGCAGTATTTT	CASSFGRRSTDTQYF
TRBV4-3	NA	TRBJ2-3	TRBD1	TGCGCCAGCAGCCAAGAGTTCCGGGACAGGTACACAGATACGCAGTATTTT	CASSQEFRDRYTDTQYF
TRBV12-3/TRBV12-4	NA	TRBJ2-3	TRBD2	TGTGCCAGCACCCCACGAAGCGGGAGTTTCACAGATACGCAGTATTTT	CASTPRSGSFTDTQYF
TRBV18	few	TRBJ2-3	NA	TGTGCCAGCTCACCCAAGGACCTCACAGATACGCAGTATTTT	CASSPKDLTDTQYF
TRBV15	NA	TRBJ2-1	NA	TGTGCCACCAGCAGGCCGGGACCGGGTGAGCAGTTCTTC	CATSRPGPGEQFF
TRBV7-6	NA	TRBJ2-3	NA	TGTGCCAGCAGCTTACAAGGGATTCGGACAGATACGCAGTATTTT	CASSLQGIRTDTQYF
TRBV7-4	NA	TRBJ1-5	NA	TGTGCCAGCAGCTTATCATTCAGAGATCAGCCCCAGCATTTT	CASSLSFRDQPQHF
TRBV7-3	few	TRBJ2-1	NA	TGTGCCAGCAGCTTAGGACAGCGGGGCAACAATGAGCAGTTCTTC	CASSLGQRGNNEQFF
TRBV3-1	few	TRBJ2-1	NA	TGTGCCAGCAGCCAAGGAAGTAGCGCAAGAGCCTACAATGAGCAGTTCTTC	CASSQGSSARAYNEQFF
TRBV7-2	NA	TRBJ2-5	NA	TGTGCCAGCAGCGCCGGGACCTACCAAGAGACCCAGTACTTC	CASSAGTYQETQYF
TRBV6-6	NA	TRBJ2-7	NA	TGTGCCAGCAGTTATTCGACCCGCAGCTCCTACGAGCAGTACTTC	CASSYSTRSSYEQYF
TRBV7-2	NA	TRBJ2-2	NA	TGTGCCAGCAGCTTACGGTACCCGAACACCGGGGAGCTGTTTTTT	CASSLRYPNTGELFF
TRBV7-2	medium-sized	TRBJ1-2	NA	TGTGCCAGCAGCTTAACTGGGCTTGGCTACACCTTC	CASSLTGLGYTF
TRBV13	NA	TRBJ2-5	TRBD2	TGTGCCAGTAGCGAGACTAGCGGCCAAATCCTCCAAGAGACCCAGTACTTC	CASSETSGQILQETQYF
TRBV2	few	TRBJ1-1	NA	TGTGCCAGCAAAACGACACCTTTGAACACTGAAGCTTTCTTT	CASKTTPLNTEAFF
TRBV19	NA	TRBJ2-3	TRBD1	TGTGCCAGTAGTGTGGACAGGGTATCAGCAGATACGCAGTATTTT	CASSVDRVSADTQYF
TRBV4-1	NA	TRBJ2-4	NA	TGCGCCAGCAGCCAAGAATCCCTAGCCAAAAACATTCAGTACTTC	CASSQESLAKNIQYF
TRBV7-9	few	TRBJ2-2	TRBD2	TGTGCCAGCAGCTTAATCCGGGAGGGCACCGGGGAGCTGTTTTTT	CASSLIREGTGELFF
TRBV7-8	NA	TRBJ1-2	TRBD1	TGTGCCAGCAGCTTAGAGACAGGGCGGTATGGCTACACCTTC	CASSLETGRYGYTF
TRBV6-5	NA	TRBJ2-5	NA	TGTGCCAGCAGTTACTCATTTTATCAAGAGACCCAGTACTTC	CASSYSFYQETQYF
TRBV2	few	TRBJ2-2	NA	TGTGCCAGCAGTGTAAGGAACACCGGGGAGCTGTTTTTT	CASSVRNTGELFF
TRBV5-4	NA	TRBJ2-2	NA	TGTGCCAGCAGCCCCGGGGGCCGGGGGACCGGGGAGCTGTTTTTT	CASSPGGRGTGELFF
TRBV19	NA	TRBJ2-1	NA	TGTGCCAGTAGTATAGATCGGAGGAATGAGCAGTTCTTC	CASSIDRRNEQFF